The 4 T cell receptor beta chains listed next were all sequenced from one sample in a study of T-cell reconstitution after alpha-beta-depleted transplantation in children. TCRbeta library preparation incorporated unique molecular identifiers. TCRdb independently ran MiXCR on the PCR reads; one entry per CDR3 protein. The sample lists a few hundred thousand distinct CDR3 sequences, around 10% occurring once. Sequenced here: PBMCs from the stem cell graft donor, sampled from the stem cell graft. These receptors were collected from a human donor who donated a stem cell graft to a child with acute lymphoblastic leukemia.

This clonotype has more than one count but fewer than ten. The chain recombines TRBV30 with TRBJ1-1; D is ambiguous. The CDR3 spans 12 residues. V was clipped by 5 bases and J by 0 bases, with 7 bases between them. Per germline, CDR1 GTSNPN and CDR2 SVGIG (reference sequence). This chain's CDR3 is CAWGRVNTEAFF. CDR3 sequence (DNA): TGTGCCTGGGGACGGGTGAACACTGAAGCTTTCTTT.

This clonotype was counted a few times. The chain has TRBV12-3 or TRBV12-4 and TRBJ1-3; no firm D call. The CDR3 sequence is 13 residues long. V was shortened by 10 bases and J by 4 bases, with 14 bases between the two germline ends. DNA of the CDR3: TGTGCCACTGGATGGGCAGCGGGAAACACCATATATTTT. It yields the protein CATGWAAGNTIYF.

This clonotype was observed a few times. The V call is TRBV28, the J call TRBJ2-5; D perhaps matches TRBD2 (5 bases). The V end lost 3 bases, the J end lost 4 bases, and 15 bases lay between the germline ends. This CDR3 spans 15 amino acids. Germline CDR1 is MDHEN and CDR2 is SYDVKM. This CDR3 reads CASSLFGGNRETQYF. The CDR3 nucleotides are TGTGCCAGCAGTTTGTTCGGAGGTAACAGAGAGACCCAGTACTTC.

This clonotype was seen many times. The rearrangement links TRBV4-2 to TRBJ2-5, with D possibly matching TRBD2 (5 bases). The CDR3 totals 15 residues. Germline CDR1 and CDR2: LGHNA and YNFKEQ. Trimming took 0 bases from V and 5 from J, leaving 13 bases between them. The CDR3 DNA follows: TGTGCCAGCAGCCAAGAATTACGGGATGAGGAGACCCAGTACTTC. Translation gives CASSQELRDEETQYF.